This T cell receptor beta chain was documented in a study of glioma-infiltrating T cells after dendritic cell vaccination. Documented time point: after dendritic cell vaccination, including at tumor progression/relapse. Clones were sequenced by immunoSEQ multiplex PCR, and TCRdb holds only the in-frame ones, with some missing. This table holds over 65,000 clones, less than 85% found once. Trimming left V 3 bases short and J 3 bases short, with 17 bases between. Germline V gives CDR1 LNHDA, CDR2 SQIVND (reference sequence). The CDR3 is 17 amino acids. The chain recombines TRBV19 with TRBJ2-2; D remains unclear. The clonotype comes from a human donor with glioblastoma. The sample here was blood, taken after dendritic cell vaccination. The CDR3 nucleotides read TGTGCCAGTAGTATTATGGTGAACTCCCTTGACACCGGGGAGCTGTTTTTT. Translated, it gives CASSIMVNSLDTGELFF.